This entry lists 18 T cell receptor beta chains sequenced from one sample in a study of T cell responses to AZD1222 COVID-19 vaccine (dated by TCRdb to about 2021). The meaning of the sample's time point label: about 28 days (+/-7) after the second vaccine dose. The receptor library was made with the immunoSEQ multiplex PCR assay. Held by TCRdb, this immuneACCESS table contains in-frame sequences only and omits some clones. Under half of the omission traces to an unresolved V gene where checked; the cause of the rest is unknown. The sample records about 120,000 clones, about 92% of which are singletons. Of the sample, around 8.2% is held by the ten largest clones. The specimen comprised peripheral blood, sampled 28 days after the second AZD1222 dose. The receptor source for this set is an adult who received the AZD1222 COVID-19 vaccine.

The chain combines TRBV19 with TRBJ1-3; D is uncertain. Trimming removed 3 bases at V and 0 bases at J, with 3 bases between. From germline, CDR1 is LNHDA and CDR2 SQIVND (reference sequence). This CDR3 is 13 amino acids long. CDR3 in amino acids: CASSIRSGNTIYF. The CDR3 DNA follows: TGTGCCAGTAGTATCCGCTCTGGAAACACCATATATTTT.

This chain joins TRBV5-1 and TRBJ1-6; possible D gene TRBD1, 5 bases. This CDR3 is built from 14 residues. Germline lookup yields CDR1 SGHRS and CDR2 YFSETQ. Trimming took off 2 bases at V and 5 bases at J, with 8 bases between the two ends. The CDR3 sequence: CASSLQVDNSPLHF. Here the CDR3 DNA reads TGCGCCAGCAGCTTACAGGTGGATAATTCACCCCTCCACTTT.

The V gene is TRBV18, the J gene TRBJ1-5, with TRBD1 identical over 9 bases. The CDR3 has 19 residues. CDR1 is KGHSH, CDR2 LQKENI, per germline. Trimming removed 3 bases from V and 0 bases from J; junction bases left unmatched: 12. Written as DNA, the CDR3 is TGTGCCAGCTCACCGCACCGGGACAGGGTTTCTTTTAGCAATCAGCCCCAGCATTTT. Its protein is CASSPHRDRVSFSNQPQHF.

This sequence joins TRBV28 and TRBJ2-6; 8 bases align to TRBD1. The germline CDR1 and CDR2 sequences are MDHEN and SYDVKM. The CDR3 runs to 16 residues. V lost 8 bases to trimming and J lost 2 bases; unmatched junction nucleotides: 8. In DNA form, the CDR3 reads TGTGCCAGCCGCCGGCAGGGGGCTACTGGGGCCAACGTCCTGACTTTC. As protein: CASRRQGATGANVLTF.

V and J are TRBV6-5 and TRBJ2-7, with D perhaps matching TRBD1 (5 bases). The CDR3 consists of 14 residues. CDR1 MNHEY and CDR2 SVGAGI come from the germline V gene. V lost 10 bases and J 0 bases, leaving 16 bases between the germline ends. CDR3 residues: CATKGPLASYEQYF. CDR3 nucleotide sequence: TGTGCCACCAAGGGGCCTCTGGCCTCCTACGAGCAGTACTTC.

V is TRBV5-4 and J is TRBJ2-5, with D uncertain. The germline V gene encodes CDR1 SGHNT and CDR2 YYREEE (reference sequence). The CDR3 length is 12 residues. The germline V and J ends were trimmed by 1 base and 5 bases, with 6 bases remaining between them. The CDR3 loop is CASSLTLETQYF. DNA for the CDR3: TGTGCCAGCAGCTTGACATTGGAGACCCAGTACTTC.

V usage is TRBV6-5 and J usage is TRBJ1-1, with D possibly matching TRBD1 (6 bases). The CDR3 runs 12 residues. The germline V and J ends were trimmed by 5 bases and 3 bases, with 7 bases remaining between them. The germline gives CDR1 MNHEY, CDR2 SVGAGI. The CDR3 loop reads CASSRTDTEAFF. The CDR3 nucleotides read TGTGCCAGCAGTCGGACAGACACTGAAGCTTTCTTT.

The chain is built from TRBV10-3 and TRBJ1-1; the D gene is possibly TRBD1 (6 bases). The V and J ends lost 0 bases and 4 bases respectively, with 15 bases between them. Germline-derived CDR1 and CDR2 are ENHRY and SYGVKD. The CDR3 consists of 16 residues. CDR3 protein: CAISESRGRGFTEAFF. CDR3 in DNA: TGTGCCATCAGTGAGTCTAGAGGCAGGGGATTCACTGAAGCTTTCTTT.

CDR3 nucleotide sequence: TGTGCCAGCAGTATAAAGGACAGGTATAATCAGCCCCAGCATTTT. Amino acids: CASSIKDRYNQPQHF. The V gene is TRBV28, the J gene TRBJ1-5, with TRBD1 matching 7 bases. The ends lost 5 bases at V and 4 bases at J; junction bases unmatched: 8. The V gene's germline CDR1 is MDHEN and CDR2 SYDVKM. This CDR3 has 15 residues.

The chain links TRBV12-3 or TRBV12-4 to TRBJ1-2; no clear D. The CDR3 sequence is 13 residues long. Trimming removed 3 bases at V and 5 bases at J, with 10 bases between. CDR3 region: CASSFGVWYGYTF. In DNA form, the CDR3 reads TGTGCCAGCAGTTTTGGGGTTTGGTATGGCTACACCTTC.

The chain is built from TRBV13 and TRBJ2-5; D is unresolved. Germline CDR1 is PRHDT and CDR2 is FYEKMQ (reference sequence). This CDR3 contains 15 residues. V was shortened by 0 bases and J by 4 bases, with 12 bases between the two germline ends. CDR3 sequence reads: CASSLGLKLRETQYF. The CDR3 region has the DNA TGTGCCAGCAGCTTAGGCCTTAAGTTGCGAGAGACCCAGTACTTC. The full variable domain, completed using reference TRBV13 and TRBJ2-5, is AAGVIQSPRHLIKEKRETATLKCYPIPRHDTVYWYQQGPGQDPQFLISFYEKMQSDKGSIPDRFSAQQFSDYHSELNMSSLELGDSALYFCASSLGLKLRETQYFGPGTRLLVL.

The chain links TRBV27 to TRBJ1-4; 8 bases agree with TRBD1. Germline V CDR1 and CDR2: MNHEY, SMNVEV (reference sequence). This CDR3 has 18 amino acids. J gave up 0 bases and V 5 bases, and 11 bases lay outside the gene matches. The CDR3 DNA reads TGTGCCAGCAGTCCATTACAGGGGGTGGTTGCAACTAATGAAAAACTGTTTTTT. Its protein is CASSPLQGVVATNEKLFF.

The chain couples TRBV29-1 to TRBJ2-5; 8 bases align to TRBD2. The CDR3 totals 14 residues. The germline gives CDR1 SQVTM, CDR2 ANQGSEA. Trimming took 4 bases from V and 3 from J; bases not matched to a gene: 7. The CDR3: CSVGGSGGKETQYF. CDR3 sequence (DNA): TGCAGCGTTGGTGGCAGCGGGGGAAAAGAGACCCAGTACTTC.

The V gene is TRBV5-1, the J gene TRBJ2-7; tentatively, D is TRBD2 (6 bases). The CDR3 loop spans 13 amino acids. Germline CDR1 SGHRS, CDR2 YFSETQ. V was trimmed by 2 bases and J by 5 bases, leaving 11 bases between them. Written as DNA, the CDR3 is TGCGCCAGCAGCTTCGGGAGAAACAACGAGCAGTACTTC. This sequence encodes CASSFGRNNEQYF.

The rearrangement links TRBV3-1 (or the pseudogene TRBV3-2) to TRBJ2-7, with D possibly called TRBD1 or TRBD2 (5 bases each). Between the trimmed V and J ends, which lost 4 bases and 6 bases, there was a span of 19 bases. This CDR3 comprises 15 residues. Germline-derived CDR1 and CDR2 are LGHDT and YNNKEL (reference sequence). CDR3 bases: TGTGCCAGCAGCCCCTCTTGGGGGAAAAGAGCCGAGCAGTACTTC. Its protein is CASSPSWGKRAEQYF.

This CDR3 reads CASSLEVRSMHYEQYF. CDR3 DNA sequence: TGTGCCAGCAGCTTAGAGGTTCGGTCTATGCACTACGAGCAGTACTTC. This chain uses TRBV7-2 with TRBJ2-7; D is unresolved. The CDR3 is 16 amino acids. The ends were cut back, 1 base at V and 3 bases at J, with 16 bases in the middle. Germline lookup yields CDR1 SGHTA and CDR2 FQGNSA.

The chain links TRBV7-9 to TRBJ1-1, with D perhaps matching TRBD1 (6 bases). V was shortened by 5 bases and J by 7 bases, with 17 bases between the two germline ends. From germline, CDR1 is SEHNR and CDR2 FQNEAQ (reference sequence). The CDR3 is made up of 14 amino acids. In DNA form, the CDR3 reads TGTGCCAGCAGCCACCCGGGGGGGGCCGGTGAAGCTTTCTTT. This codes for CASSHPGGAGEAFF.

The V and J genes are TRBV27 and TRBJ1-5, with D unresolved. With 3 bases removed from V and 1 base from J, the gap between germline ends came to 7 bases. Germline CDR1 is MNHEY and CDR2 is SMNVEV (reference sequence). The CDR3 is 14 amino acids. This chain's CDR3 is CASSFSGSNQPQHF. The CDR3 region has the DNA TGTGCCAGCAGTTTCTCGGGAAGCAATCAGCCCCAGCATTTT.